This T cell receptor (beta chain) was documented in a study of cytomegalovirus exposure and HLA in healthy donors. Overall study context: Both the 120 or so validation repertoires and the 600 to 750 first-cohort repertoires used the same platform, as reported by a later analysis.

Separate from the 666-subject first cohort, the 120-subject validation cohort was the one that the donors belonged to. Assay: immunoSEQ multiplex PCR; the TCRdb copy retains only in-frame clones and omits some. Among about 180,000 clones listed, 86% were seen once. Findings and limits, study-wide: In the roughly 120 validation repertoires, a later analysis found that first-cohort TCR clusters tended to co-occur. The dataset shows that most TCR sequences were rare, while some public TCRs occurred in many donors.

In regard to this clone: Its antigen is as yet unknown. Other nucleotide sequences in the sample specify the same CDR3.

Germline V lookup: CDR1 MNHEY, CDR2 SVGAGI. The J segment lost 7 bases and the V segment lost 2 bases, leaving 3 bases of the junction unmatched. CDR3 length: 13 residues. This receptor was taken from a man between 18 and 29 years old in good health and CMV-seropositive. The J gene is TRBJ2-7, the V gene TRBV6-5, with 9 bases lining up with TRBD1. Sequencing was carried out using PBMCs. The CDR3: CASSYGTGWEQYF. Written as DNA, the CDR3 is TGTGCCAGCAGTTACGGGACAGGGTGGGAGCAGTACTTC.